This is a list of T cell receptor beta chains from one sample in a study of blood T cell repertoires in COVID-19. This table comes from immunoSEQ multiplex PCR, and its TCRdb copy is limited to in-frame clones, with some not included. Among about 36,000 clones, roughly four fifths were seen once, and the ten largest hold 42%. Sequencing was done on a sample of peripheral blood. The receptors shown here come from a human donor in a cohort sampled during active or convalescent COVID-19. The donor label of this sample is uncertain. CDR3s include the opening cysteine and the closing phenylalanine or tryptophan. The D gene is left open where the match is weak. The size field is filled for only some rows; it gives once, few, many or a size class.

j_gene | len | abundance | v_gene | d_gene | CDR3aa | CDR3nt
TRBJ2-2 | 12 | . | TRBV9 | . | CASSVGNGELFF | TGTGCCAGCAGCGTAGGTAACGGGGAGCTGTTTTTT
TRBJ2-2 | 13 | . | TRBV19 | . | CASNRGGTGELFF | TGTGCCAGTAACAGGGGGGGGACCGGGGAGCTGTTTTTT
TRBJ2-2 | 16 | . | TRBV5-1 | TRBD1 | CASSWQGEMNTGELFF | TGCGCCAGCAGCTGGCAGGGGGAAATGAACACCGGGGAGCTGTTTTTT
TRBJ2-5 | 14 | . | TRBV5-1 | . | CASSLGGYQETQYF | TGCGCCAGCAGCTTGGGCGGTTACCAAGAGACCCAGTACTTC
TRBJ2-6 | 18 | . | TRBV21-1 | . | CASSTGVNRNSGANVLTF | TGTGCCAGCAGCACGGGGGTGAATCGGAACTCTGGGGCCAACGTCCTGACTTTC
TRBJ2-3 | 15 | . | TRBV5-1 | . | CASSLQGHRTDTQYF | TGCGCCAGCAGCTTGCAGGGGCATCGCACAGATACGCAGTATTTT
TRBJ2-2 | 15 | . | TRBV5-5 | TRBD1 | CASSFGTGRTGELFF | TGTGCCAGCAGCTTTGGGACAGGGAGAACCGGGGAGCTGTTTTTT
TRBJ1-5 | 16 | . | TRBV6-1 | TRBD1 | CASSEGLADRGQPQHF | TGTGCCAGCAGTGAAGGCCTTGCGGACAGGGGACAGCCCCAGCATTTT
TRBJ1-2 | 16 | . | TRBV7-8 | TRBD1 | CASSSSGTGGDYGYTF | TGTGCCAGCAGCTCCTCCGGGACAGGGGGCGACTATGGCTACACCTTC
TRBJ2-1 | 11 | once | TRBV19 | . | CASSPGDQQFF | TGTGCCAGTAGCCCCGGAGACCAGCAGTTCTTC
TRBJ2-2 | 15 | . | TRBV7-7 | TRBD1 | CASSLGTGNTGELFF | TGTGCTAGCAGTCTGGGGACAGGGAACACCGGGGAGCTGTTTTTT
TRBJ1-1 | 16 | once | TRBV9 | TRBD1 | CASSTHAGQENTEAFF | TGTGCCAGCAGCACCCACGCAGGACAGGAAAACACTGAAGCTTTCTTT
TRBJ2-3 | 15 | . | TRBV5-1 | TRBD2 | CASSLALAGSDTQYF | TGCGCCAGCAGCTTGGCCCTAGCGGGATCAGATACGCAGTATTTT
TRBJ1-2 | 15 | . | TRBV4-2 | TRBD1 | CASSLTPTGGDGYTF | TGTGCCAGCAGCCTTACCCCTACAGGGGGGGATGGCTACACCTTC
TRBJ2-1 | 17 | . | TRBV5-1 | . | CASSLGHRDPKNNEQFF | TGCGCCAGCAGCTTGGGCCACAGGGACCCAAAAAACAATGAGCAGTTCTTC
TRBJ2-3 | 12 | . | TRBV30 | . | CAWSTSGDTQYF | TGTGCCTGGAGCACTTCGGGGGATACGCAGTATTTT